This TCR beta chain was profiled in a study of T cells in Graves' hyperthyroidism and ophthalmopathy. This clonotype appeared many times. What was amplified from RNA transcripts were TCR beta CDR3 regions. Primed by the HTBI set, a first-round RT-PCR was run on the TCR CDR3. TCRdb independently ran MiXCR on the multiplex PCR reads; one entry per CDR3 protein. The data contain 300,000 to 400,000 distinct CDR3 sequences, about 14% of them singletons. The V and J ends lost 1 base and 4 bases respectively, with 13 bases between them. This CDR3 has 15 amino acids. The TCR sequence derives from a woman in her 30s with Graves' hyperthyroidism. The rearrangement uses TRBV12-3 or TRBV12-4 and TRBJ1-1, with D unclear. Sequenced input: blood. CDR3 bases: TGTGCCAGCAGTTTAGGCTGGGGTGGAGTCACTGAAGCTTTCTTT. As protein: CASSLGWGGVTEAFF.